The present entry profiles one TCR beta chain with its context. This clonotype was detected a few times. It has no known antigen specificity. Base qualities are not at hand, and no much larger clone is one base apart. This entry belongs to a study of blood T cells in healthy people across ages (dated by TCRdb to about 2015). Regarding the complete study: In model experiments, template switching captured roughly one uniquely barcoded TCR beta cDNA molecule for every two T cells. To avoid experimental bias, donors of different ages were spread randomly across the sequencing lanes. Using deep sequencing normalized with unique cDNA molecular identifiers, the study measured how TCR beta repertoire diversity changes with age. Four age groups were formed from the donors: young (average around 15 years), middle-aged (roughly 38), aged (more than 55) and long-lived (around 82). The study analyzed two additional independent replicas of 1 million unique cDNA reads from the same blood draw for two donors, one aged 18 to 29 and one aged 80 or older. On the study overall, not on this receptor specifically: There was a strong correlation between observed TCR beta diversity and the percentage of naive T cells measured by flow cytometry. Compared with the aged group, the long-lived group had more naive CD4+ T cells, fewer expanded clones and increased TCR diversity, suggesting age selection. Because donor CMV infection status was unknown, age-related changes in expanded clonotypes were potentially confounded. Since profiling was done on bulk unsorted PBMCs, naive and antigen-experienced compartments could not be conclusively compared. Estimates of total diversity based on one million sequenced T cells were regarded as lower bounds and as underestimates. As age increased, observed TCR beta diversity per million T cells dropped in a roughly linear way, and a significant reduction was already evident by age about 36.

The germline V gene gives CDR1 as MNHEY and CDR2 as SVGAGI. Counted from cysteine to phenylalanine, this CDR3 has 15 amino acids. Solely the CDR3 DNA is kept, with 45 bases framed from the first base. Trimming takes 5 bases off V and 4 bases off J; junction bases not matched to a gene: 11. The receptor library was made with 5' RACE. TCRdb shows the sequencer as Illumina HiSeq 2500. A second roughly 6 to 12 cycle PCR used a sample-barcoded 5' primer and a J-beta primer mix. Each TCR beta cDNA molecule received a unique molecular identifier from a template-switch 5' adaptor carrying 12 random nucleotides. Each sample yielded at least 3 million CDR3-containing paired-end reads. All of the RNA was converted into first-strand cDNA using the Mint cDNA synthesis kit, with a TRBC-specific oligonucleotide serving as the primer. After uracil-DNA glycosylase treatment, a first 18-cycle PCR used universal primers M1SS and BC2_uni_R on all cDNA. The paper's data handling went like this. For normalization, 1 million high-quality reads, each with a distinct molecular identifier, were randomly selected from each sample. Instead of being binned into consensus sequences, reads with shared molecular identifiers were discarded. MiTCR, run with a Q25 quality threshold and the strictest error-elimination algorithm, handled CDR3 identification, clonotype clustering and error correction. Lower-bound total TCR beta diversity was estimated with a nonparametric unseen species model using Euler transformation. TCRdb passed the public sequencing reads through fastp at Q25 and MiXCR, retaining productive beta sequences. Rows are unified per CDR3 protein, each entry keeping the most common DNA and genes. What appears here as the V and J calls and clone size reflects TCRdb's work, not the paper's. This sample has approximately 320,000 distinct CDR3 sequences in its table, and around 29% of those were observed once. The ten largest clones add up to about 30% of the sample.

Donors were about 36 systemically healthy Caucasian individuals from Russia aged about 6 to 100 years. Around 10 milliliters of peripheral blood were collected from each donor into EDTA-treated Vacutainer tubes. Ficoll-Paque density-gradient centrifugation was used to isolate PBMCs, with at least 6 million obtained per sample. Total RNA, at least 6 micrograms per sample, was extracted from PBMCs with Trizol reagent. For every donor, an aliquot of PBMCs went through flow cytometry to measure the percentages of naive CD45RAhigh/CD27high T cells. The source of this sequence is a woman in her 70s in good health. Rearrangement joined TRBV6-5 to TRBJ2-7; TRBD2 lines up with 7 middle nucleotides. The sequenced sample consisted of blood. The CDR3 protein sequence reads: CASSLSGGSKYEQYF. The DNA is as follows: TGTGCCAGCAGTCTGTCCGGCGGGAGTAAGTACGAGCAGTACTTC.